In its sample, the clone carrying this TCR beta chain was seen once. This entry comes from a study of blood T cell repertoires in COVID-19. Method: immunoSEQ multiplex PCR; TCRdb's copy keeps in-frame clones and lacks some. The profile shows some 80,000 clones, more than 75% of them singletons. This CDR3 is 15 amino acids long. Germline CDR1 and CDR2: LNHDA and SQIVND (reference sequence). Between the trimmed V and J ends, which lost 4 bases and 0 bases, there was a span of 10 bases. Sequenced: peripheral blood. J is TRBJ1-5 and V is TRBV19; D might be TRBD1 (5 bases). The clonotype comes from a man older than 75 with active or convalescent COVID-19. CDR3 in DNA: TGTGCCAGTAGTACCGGGGGTCTTAGCAATCAGCCCCAGCATTTT. Translating it yields CASSTGGLSNQPQHF.